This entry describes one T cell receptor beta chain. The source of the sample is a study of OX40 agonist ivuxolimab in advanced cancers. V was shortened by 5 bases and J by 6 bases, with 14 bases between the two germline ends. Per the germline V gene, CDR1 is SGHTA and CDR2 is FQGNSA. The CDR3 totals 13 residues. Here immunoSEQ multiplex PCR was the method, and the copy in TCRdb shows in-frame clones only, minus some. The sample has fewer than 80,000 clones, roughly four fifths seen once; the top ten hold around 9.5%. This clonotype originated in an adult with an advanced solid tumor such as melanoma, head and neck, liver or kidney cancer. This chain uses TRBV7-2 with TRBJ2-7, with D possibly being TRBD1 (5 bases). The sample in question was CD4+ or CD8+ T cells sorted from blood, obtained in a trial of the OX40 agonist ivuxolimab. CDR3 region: CASSRIQAGEQYF. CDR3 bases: TGTGCCAGCAGCCGTATACAGGCCGGCGAGCAGTACTTC.